This T cell receptor (beta chain) appears in the sequencing data of a study of T cells expressing NK-cell markers. The CDR3 runs to 16 residues. Germline CDR1 reads LGHNA; CDR2 reads YSLEER. The study, taken as a whole, reports: What remained unclear was the HCMV specificity of expanded NKG2C+ T cell clones.

Notes on this clonotype: Its cognate antigen is unknown.

From its re-call of the 5' RACE reads, TCRdb lists each CDR3 protein once, without DNA. Here the sample table reports some 450,000 distinct CDR3 sequences. The source material was blood T cells: a sorted CD56 or NKG2C T cell subset, CD4+ or CD8+ T cells, or bulk PBMC T cells (not recorded which). This TCR came from a woman between 18 and 75 years old in good health. This sequence joins TRBV4-3 and TRBJ2-5; there is no DNA to check the TCRdb D call of TRBD2. CDR3 in amino acids: CASSHDEAGYQETQYF.